One and the same sample provided the 21 T cell receptor beta chains below, sequenced in a study of cytomegalovirus exposure and HLA in healthy donors. The PCR employed 60 Vbeta primers together with 13 Jbeta primers. Profiled with immunoSEQ multiplex PCR; TCRdb holds only in-frame clones, not every one. The sample gives some 130,000 clones, 73% of which show up once; 1.3% is in the top ten. Sequencing used PBMCs. These receptors all stem from a middle-aged woman in good health and CMV-seronegative.

This clone was found a few times. This chain connects TRBV4-1 to TRBJ2-7; a weak D match, TRBD1 (5 bases). V dropped 1 base and J dropped 2 bases, with 6 bases sitting between them. Germline V gene data show CDR1 as MGHRA and CDR2 as YSYEKL. The CDR3 is made up of 13 amino acids. The chain's CDR3 is CASSQGTTYEQYF. CDR3 nucleotide sequence: TGCGCCAGCAGCCAAGGGACAACCTACGAGCAGTACTTC.

The rearrangement uses TRBV6-5 and TRBJ1-2, with TRBD1 as a possible D gene (5 bases). The length of the CDR3 is 13 residues. V was cut by 0 bases and J by 8 bases, with 10 bases left in between. Germline values: CDR1 MNHEY, CDR2 SVGAGI. CDR3 in amino acids: CASSYSGGTGYTF. The CDR3 DNA reads TGTGCCAGCAGTTACTCGGGGGGGACCGGCTACACCTTC.

The V call is TRBV2, the J call TRBJ1-5, with a tentative D call TRBD1 (5 bases). Trimming took off 0 bases at V and 4 bases at J, with 10 bases between the two ends. The CDR3 extends over 15 amino acids. Germline values: CDR1 SNHLY, CDR2 FYNNEI. CDR3: CASSEAFTGNQPQHF. The CDR3 DNA is TGTGCCAGCAGTGAAGCTTTTACAGGTAATCAGCCCCAGCATTTT.

This clone has a handful of counts. The rearrangement uses TRBV29-1 and TRBJ2-3; D is perhaps TRBD2 (5 bases). The CDR3 covers 13 residues. Trimming removed 1 base at V and 1 base at J, with 6 bases between. CDR1 is SQVTM and CDR2 is ANQGSEA in the germline V gene. Here the CDR3 reads CSVEAGGTDTQYF. CDR3 coding DNA: TGCAGCGTTGAAGCCGGGGGCACAGATACGCAGTATTTT.

The table lists this clone with a few counts. The chain employs TRBV6-6 and TRBJ2-7, with 10 nucleotides matching TRBD1. Looked up from germline, CDR1 is MNHNY and CDR2 is SVGAGI (reference sequence). The trim removed 4 bases at V and 6 bases at J, leaving 9 bases unmatched. CDR3 size: 15 residues. CDR3 amino acids: CASSSLHGTGVEQYF. In DNA, the CDR3 is TGTGCCAGCAGTTCGCTACACGGGACAGGGGTCGAGCAGTACTTC.

The J gene is TRBJ1-4, the V gene TRBV7-6, with 7 bases fitting TRBD1. This CDR3 is built from 16 residues. The ends lost 5 bases at V and 4 bases at J; junction bases unmatched: 10. CDR1 is SGHVS, CDR2 FNYEAQ, per germline. Here the CDR3 DNA reads TGTGCCAGCAGCATTACCTACGGGACAGATAATGAAAAACTGTTTTTT. It translates to CASSITYGTDNEKLFF.

This chain links TRBV19 with TRBJ1-1; D perhaps matches TRBD1 (6 bases). The CDR3 sequence is 17 residues long. With 0 bases removed from V and 1 base from J, the gap between germline ends came to 15 bases. Germline lookup yields CDR1 LNHDA and CDR2 SQIVND (reference sequence). The CDR3 protein is CASSIEGGGLGNTEAFF. Written as DNA, the CDR3 is TGTGCCAGTAGTATAGAAGGGGGAGGGTTGGGGAACACTGAAGCTTTCTTT.

The genes are TRBV18 and TRBJ1-4; perhaps TRBD1 as D (6 bases). The CDR3 runs to 16 residues. Germline V gives CDR1 KGHSH, CDR2 LQKENI. The V end lost 1 base, the J end lost 5 bases, and 14 bases lay between the germline ends. CDR3 nucleotide sequence: TGTGCCAGCTCACCACGCGGGGGCGATTACAATGAAAAACTGTTTTTT. It codes for CASSPRGGDYNEKLFF.

The chain couples TRBV6-1 to TRBJ2-2; 9 bases align to TRBD1. Germline loops: CDR1 MNHNS, CDR2 SASEGT. There are 13 residues in the CDR3. The V segment lost 6 bases and the J segment 6 bases; nucleotides outside the gene matches: 2. The CDR3, as DNA: TGTGCCAGCAGGACAGGGGGGGCCGGGGAGCTGTTTTTT. Encoded protein: CASRTGGAGELFF.

The chain is built from TRBV11-2 and TRBJ2-2; D unresolved. The germline CDR1 and CDR2 sequences are SGHAT and FQNNGV. The CDR3 is made up of 13 amino acids. V was shortened by 1 base and J by 6 bases, with 6 bases between the two germline ends. CDR3 nucleotides: TGTGCCAGCAGCTTAGGACTGTCCGGGGAGCTGTTTTTT. This codes for CASSLGLSGELFF.

The chain links TRBV19 to TRBJ1-5; possible D gene TRBD1, 5 bases. V shed 6 bases and J shed 4 bases, with 10 bases lying between them. This CDR3 has 13 residues. The V gene's germline CDR1 is LNHDA and CDR2 SQIVND (reference sequence). The CDR3 sequence: CASSLDRNQPQHF. Here the CDR3 DNA reads TGTGCCAGTAGCCTAGACAGAAATCAGCCCCAGCATTTT.

The rearrangement joins TRBV7-2 to TRBJ2-2; tentative D call: TRBD2 (6 bases). The CDR3 length is 16 residues. V was shortened by 1 base and J by 0 bases, with 9 bases between the two germline ends. Germline lookup yields CDR1 SGHTA and CDR2 FQGNSA. DNA for the CDR3: TGTGCCAGCAGCTTAGAGGGACTGACGAACACCGGGGAGCTGTTTTTT. Its protein is CASSLEGLTNTGELFF.

J is TRBJ2-5 and V is TRBV6-1; unclear D gene. V shed 8 bases and J shed 1 base, with 11 bases lying between them. CDR1 is MNHNS and CDR2 is SASEGT in the germline V gene. The CDR3 contains 13 residues. In DNA, the CDR3 is TGTGCCAGCTGCCGAGGTGTCCAAGAGACCCAGTACTTC. Its translation is CASCRGVQETQYF.

This sequence joins TRBV19 and TRBJ1-6; D unresolved. The V end lost 5 bases, the J end lost 4 bases, and 15 bases lay between the germline ends. CDR1 is LNHDA, CDR2 SQIVND, per germline (reference sequence). This CDR3 has 16 amino acids. This CDR3 is CASSAQDGLYNSPLHF. The CDR3, as DNA: TGTGCCAGTAGTGCGCAGGACGGACTGTATAATTCACCCCTCCACTTT.

V gene TRBV5-1 combines with J gene TRBJ1-6; 8 bases map to TRBD1. After removal of 4 bases from V and 10 bases from J, the junction contained 10 bases not matched to a gene. The CDR3 consists of 15 residues. Germline CDR1 is SGHRS and CDR2 is YFSETQ. The CDR3 nucleotides are TGCGCCAGCAGCCCTAAAGGACAGGGCGGCTCACCCCTCCACTTT. It encodes CASSPKGQGGSPLHF.

The chain combines TRBV21-1 with TRBJ2-5; the table calls TRBD1, which could not be checked here. TRBV21-1 is deemed a pseudogene. The length of the CDR3 is 14 residues. CDR3 residues: CASLRGTGQETQYF. For the CDR3, the DNA is TGTGCCAGCCTAAGAGGGACAGGCCAAGAGACCCAGTACTTC.

V and J are TRBV2 and TRBJ1-5; 8 bases match TRBD1. Germline CDR1 and CDR2: SNHLY and FYNNEI. With 4 bases clipped from V and 0 bases from J, the junction kept 8 bases outside the gene matches. CDR3 length: 17 amino acids. CDR3 sequence reads: CASSARTGGYSNQPQHF. The CDR3 bases are TGTGCCAGCAGTGCTCGAACAGGGGGATATAGCAATCAGCCCCAGCATTTT.

The CDR3 nucleotides read TGTGCCAGCAGTTCTGGACAGGGGAGGGCTGGGGCCAACGTCCTGACTTTC. This codes for CASSSGQGRAGANVLTF. The chain links TRBV28 to TRBJ2-6; TRBD1 aligns across 9 bases. Per the germline V gene, CDR1 is MDHEN and CDR2 is SYDVKM. After removal of 4 bases from V and 2 bases from J, the junction contained 6 bases not matched to a gene. There are 17 residues in the CDR3.

J is TRBJ1-1 and V is TRBV10-3; the D gene is possibly TRBD1 (5 bases). The CDR3 has 13 residues. Trimming stripped 0 bases from V and 4 bases from J, with 6 bases between. CDR1 ENHRY and CDR2 SYGVKD come from the germline V gene. The CDR3 region is CAISESQGTEAFF. For the CDR3, the DNA is TGTGCCATCAGTGAGTCTCAGGGCACTGAAGCTTTCTTT.

This clone was picked up a small number of times. The rearrangement joins TRBV2 to TRBJ1-1; D is possibly TRBD1 (6 bases). Germline CDR1 SNHLY, CDR2 FYNNEI. The CDR3 runs to 13 residues. V gave up 4 bases and J gave up 3 bases, with 9 bases separating them. The CDR3 sequence: CASSVQGYTEAFF. The CDR3 DNA is TGTGCCAGCAGTGTTCAGGGGTACACTGAAGCTTTCTTT.

This clone was seen only a few times. DNA for the CDR3: TGCGCCAGCAGCTTGGAACAGTCCTACGAGCAGTACGTC. It translates to CASSLEQSYEQYV. J is TRBJ2-7 and V is TRBV5-1; D gene ambiguous. CDR1 SGHRS and CDR2 YFSETQ come from the germline V gene. The V end lost 0 bases, the J end lost 1 base, and 5 bases lay between the germline ends. The CDR3 has 13 residues.